Presented here are 25 T cell receptor beta chains from one specimen sequenced in a study of T cell changes during pregnancy in multiple sclerosis. The table came from immunoSEQ multiplex PCR; TCRdb's copy has only in-frame clones and leaves some out. The repertoire includes about 100,000 clones, over 80% of them detected once, and 1.9% sits in the top ten. This specimen consisted of peripheral blood, obtained after pregnancy. All receptors derive from a female donor with multiple sclerosis, enrolled in a pregnancy study.

J is TRBJ2-7 and V is TRBV5-4; 8 nucleotides agree with TRBD1. In germline, CDR1 is SGHNT, CDR2 YYREEE (reference sequence). The V gene end was trimmed by 5 bases and the J gene end by 6 bases; junction bases not matched to a gene: 10. This CDR3 has 14 amino acids. This chain's CDR3 is CASSPGTGVGEQYF. The CDR3 DNA reads as TGTGCCAGCAGTCCCGGGACAGGTGTTGGCGAGCAGTACTTC.

This chain connects TRBV30 to TRBJ1-1, with TRBD1 matching over 8 bases. The trim removed 8 bases at V and 0 bases at J, leaving 2 bases unmatched. This CDR3 spans 12 amino acids. Germline assignment: CDR1 GTSNPN and CDR2 SVGIG (reference sequence). CDR3 region: CAGTGMNTEAFF. In nucleotides, the CDR3 is TGTGCCGGGACAGGAATGAACACTGAAGCTTTCTTT.

The chain joins TRBV6-5 to TRBJ2-5, with D maybe TRBD1 (5 bases). V was cut by 3 bases and J by 4 bases, with 18 bases left in between. There are 16 residues in the CDR3. Germline lookup yields CDR1 MNHEY and CDR2 SVGAGI. The CDR3 bases are TGTGCCAGCAGTTATGGCGGCGCAGGGATGGGAGAGACCCAGTACTTC. Translating gives CASSYGGAGMGETQYF.

The CDR3 DNA reads as TGTGCCAGCAGTTTATACACAGCGAACACTGAAGCTTTCTTT. Protein product: CASSLYTANTEAFF. The J gene is TRBJ1-1, the V gene TRBV6-5; D is unresolved. The CDR3 runs 14 residues. Trimming cost V 4 bases and J 1 base, with 10 bases left between them. The germline V gene has CDR1 MNHEY and CDR2 SVGAGI.

The rearrangement joins TRBV30 to TRBJ1-1; D uncertain. The germline gives CDR1 GTSNPN, CDR2 SVGIG (reference sequence). V lost 4 bases, J lost 8 bases, and 8 bases lay in between. The length of the CDR3 is 10 residues. The DNA for the CDR3 is TGTGCCTGGATGAGGGTAGAAGCTTTCTTT. It encodes CAWMRVEAFF.

A single count supports this clone. The rearrangement joins TRBV27 to TRBJ2-7, with D possibly matching TRBD2 (6 bases). The CDR3 runs 14 residues. V lost 5 bases and J 5 bases, leaving 16 bases between the germline ends. CDR1 is MNHEY, CDR2 SMNVEV, per germline (reference sequence). The CDR3 protein is CASSPGTFPDEQYF. The CDR3 DNA reads as TGTGCCAGCAGTCCTGGGACTTTCCCAGACGAGCAGTACTTC.

J is TRBJ1-1 and V is TRBV4-3; D perhaps matches TRBD1 (6 bases). V was cut by 2 bases and J by 7 bases, with 11 bases left in between. This CDR3 is 13 amino acids long. CDR1 and CDR2 from the germline V gene are LGHNA and YSLEER. The CDR3 DNA reads TGCGCCAGCAGCCAAATGGACAGAGATGAAGCTTTCTTT. This sequence encodes CASSQMDRDEAFF.

The gene calls are TRBV2 and TRBJ1-6; possibly TRBD1 for D (5 bases). CDR1 is SNHLY and CDR2 is FYNNEI in the germline V gene. The CDR3 covers 15 residues. The germline V and J ends were trimmed by 4 bases and 9 bases, with 16 bases remaining between them. CDR3 nucleotides: TGTGCCAGCAGTGGGCAGGGAATTTCGGGTTCACCCCTCCACTTT. Encoded protein: CASSGQGISGSPLHF.

J is TRBJ1-1 and V is TRBV4-1, with D perhaps matching TRBD1 (6 bases). This CDR3 region has 16 residues. V dropped 5 bases and J dropped 1 base, with 17 bases sitting between them. The germline V gene encodes CDR1 MGHRA and CDR2 YSYEKL. CDR3 sequence reads: CASSARQVQANTEAFF. Written as DNA, the CDR3 is TGCGCCAGCAGCGCTAGACAGGTTCAGGCGAACACTGAAGCTTTCTTT.

CDR3 DNA: TGTGCCAGCAAGAGGCAGTCTAACTATGGCTACACCTTC. Protein: CASKRQSNYGYTF. The chain is built from TRBV27 and TRBJ1-2; no clear D gene. The CDR3 is 13 amino acids. Germline CDR1 MNHEY, CDR2 SMNVEV (reference sequence). V lost 7 bases and J lost 0, with 9 bases in between.

This chain links TRBV7-9 with TRBJ2-7; 14 positions agree with TRBD2. The germline V gene encodes CDR1 SEHNR and CDR2 FQNEAQ (reference sequence). V lost 6 bases and J lost 4; bases outside the gene matches: 8. The CDR3 has 16 residues. The CDR3 spells CASRDPGTSGRYEQYF. DNA for the CDR3: TGTGCCAGCAGGGACCCCGGGACTAGCGGGAGATACGAGCAGTACTTC. The full variable domain, completed using reference TRBV7-9 and TRBJ2-7, is DTGVSQNPRHKITKRGQNVTFRCDPISEHNRLYWYRQTLGQGPEFLTYFQNEAQLEKSRLLSDRFSAERPKGSFSTLEIQRTEQGDSAMYLCASRDPGTSGRYEQYFGPGTRLTVT.

V and J are TRBV4-3 and TRBJ2-1; 12 bases fit TRBD1. V lost 3 bases and J lost 8; bases outside the gene matches: 5. This CDR3 contains 15 residues. Germline V gene data show CDR1 as LGHNA and CDR2 as YSLEER. The CDR3 region is CASSHAGQGADEQFF. The CDR3 region has the DNA TGCGCCAGCAGCCATGCGGGACAGGGGGCGGATGAGCAGTTCTTC.

V gene TRBV6-1 combines with J gene TRBJ1-1; D uncertain. The CDR3 spans 15 residues. Trimming removed 4 bases from V and 3 bases from J, with 15 bases in between. The germline CDR1 and CDR2 sequences are MNHNS and SASEGT. CDR3 DNA sequence: TGTGCCAGCAGTGGTACTGATACCAGGTACACTGAAGCTTTCTTT. Amino acid sequence: CASSGTDTRYTEAFF.

This chain uses TRBV5-1 with TRBJ2-5, with TRBD2 matching 7 bases. The CDR3 runs to 16 residues. V trimming: 4 bases; J trimming: 5 bases; junction bases outside the gene matches: 14. Germline V gene sequence: CDR1 SGHRS, CDR2 YFSETQ. For the CDR3, the DNA is TGCGCCAGCAGCCCCGGTGGAGCGGGAACGGGGGAGACCCAGTACTTC. Translation gives CASSPGGAGTGETQYF.

The chain carries TRBV5-1 and TRBJ1-4; a weak D match, TRBD1 (5 bases). Germline V gene sequence: CDR1 SGHRS, CDR2 YFSETQ. V lost 3 bases and J lost 4, with 19 bases in between. The CDR3 runs 17 residues. In DNA, the CDR3 is TGCGCCAGCAGCTCGAGACCTGCAGACAGCCATAATGAAAAACTGTTTTTT. Its protein product is CASSSRPADSHNEKLFF.

This chain joins TRBV5-4 and TRBJ1-2, with 8 bases that match TRBD1. CDR3 length: 15 residues. After removal of 4 bases from V and 4 bases from J, the junction contained 9 bases not matched to a gene. Per germline, CDR1 SGHNT and CDR2 YYREEE (reference sequence). The CDR3 spells CASSPWTGRGYGYTF. In DNA form, the CDR3 reads TGTGCCAGCAGCCCATGGACAGGGCGGGGCTATGGCTACACCTTC.

Comments on this clone: The junction departs from the called germline gene at one end, perhaps through a read error. The chain employs TRBV6-5 and TRBJ2-7, with a weak D call TRBD2 (7 bases). Per germline, CDR1 MNHEY and CDR2 SVGAGI. The CDR3 loop spans 15 amino acids. The CDR3, as DNA: TGTGCCAGCAGCTACTACCCCCGAGGGGGGGCCGAGCAGTACTTC. Translating gives CASSYYPRGGAEQYF.

The rearrangement links TRBV28 to TRBJ1-5; D is undetermined. The CDR3 runs to 14 residues. CDR1 and CDR2 (germline): MDHEN, SYDVKM. V lost 2 bases and J 0 bases, leaving 5 bases between the germline ends. CDR3 amino acids: CASSLGHSNQPQHF. CDR3 in DNA: TGTGCCAGCAGTTTAGGCCATAGCAATCAGCCCCAGCATTTT.

The chain is built from TRBV5-4 and TRBJ2-5, with 8 positions matching TRBD1. The germline CDR1 and CDR2 sequences are SGHNT and YYREEE (reference sequence). V lost 6 bases to trimming and J lost 4 bases; unmatched junction nucleotides: 11. This CDR3 has 15 amino acids. The CDR3 coding sequence is TGTGCCAGCACCGTCAGGGGGCTGGGGAGAGAGACCCAGTACTTC. It codes for CASTVRGLGRETQYF.

The rearrangement links TRBV19 to TRBJ1-2, with D perhaps matching TRBD1 (5 bases). V shed 0 bases and J shed 6 bases, with 14 bases lying between them. The CDR3 spans 15 residues. Germline CDR1 reads LNHDA; CDR2 reads SQIVND (reference sequence). CDR3 loop: CASSIDVGRNDGYTF. CDR3 in DNA: TGTGCCAGTAGTATAGATGTGGGGCGAAACGATGGCTACACCTTC.

The V gene is TRBV4-3, the J gene TRBJ1-1; 9 nucleotides align to TRBD1. The CDR3 is 15 residues long. CDR1 and CDR2 (germline): LGHNA, YSLEER. Trimming took 6 bases from V and 2 from J; bases not matched to a gene: 7. The CDR3 DNA reads as TGCGCCAGCAGACCTTGGACAGGGGATAACACTGAAGCTTTCTTT. Translating it yields CASRPWTGDNTEAFF.

The chain couples TRBV5-1 to TRBJ2-5; a possible D gene is TRBD2 (7 bases). V was pared by 8 bases and J by 5 bases, with 19 bases between. The CDR3 covers 14 residues. Germline-derived CDR1 and CDR2 are SGHRS and YFSETQ. This chain's CDR3 is CASTPAGAGETQYF. CDR3 sequence (DNA): TGCGCCAGTACCCCCGCGGGGGCCGGTGAGACCCAGTACTTC.

V and J are TRBV7-6 and TRBJ1-4; D ambiguous. V was shortened by 5 bases and J by 0 bases, with 13 bases between the two germline ends. The germline V gene has CDR1 SGHVS and CDR2 FNYEAQ. The CDR3 has 16 amino acids. In nucleotides, the CDR3 is TGTGCCAGCAGCCCCCGACCCCAGGCAACTAATGAAAAACTGTTTTTT. Protein product: CASSPRPQATNEKLFF.

The V gene is TRBV5-1, the J gene TRBJ2-1; possible D gene TRBD1, 6 bases. The germline V gene encodes CDR1 SGHRS and CDR2 YFSETQ. This CDR3 has 14 residues. Trimming stripped 6 bases from V and 6 bases from J, with 16 bases between. CDR3 coding DNA: TGCGCCAGCACTAAGGGGGAGAGGGTCAATGAGCAGTTCTTC. It yields the protein CASTKGERVNEQFF.

V gene TRBV5-4 combines with J gene TRBJ1-1, with D unclear. CDR3 size: 14 residues. Trimming pared 0 bases from V and 0 bases from J, leaving 6 bases between. Germline CDR1 SGHNT, CDR2 YYREEE (reference sequence). For the CDR3, the DNA is TGTGCCAGCAGCTTGGGCAACATGAACACTGAAGCTTTCTTT. Amino acids: CASSLGNMNTEAFF.